Here is one T cell receptor beta chain with its context. The method was immunoSEQ multiplex PCR; TCRdb's version includes in-frame clones alone and lacks a portion of them. The data hold under 100,000 clones, with approximately 80% observed a single time. The data are from a study of blood T cell repertoires in COVID-19. J lost 6 bases, V lost 4 bases, and 5 bases had no gene match. The CDR3 has 15 residues. Per germline, CDR1 KGHDR and CDR2 SFDVKD. The sequencing sample was made of peripheral blood. The TCR comes from a human donor in a cohort sampled during active COVID-19. V is TRBV24-1 and J is TRBJ2-1; 10 bases fit TRBD1. CDR3 coding DNA: TGTGCCACCAGTGAGTGGACAGGGGGGAGCAATGAGCAGTTCTTC. The encoded protein is CATSEWTGGSNEQFF.